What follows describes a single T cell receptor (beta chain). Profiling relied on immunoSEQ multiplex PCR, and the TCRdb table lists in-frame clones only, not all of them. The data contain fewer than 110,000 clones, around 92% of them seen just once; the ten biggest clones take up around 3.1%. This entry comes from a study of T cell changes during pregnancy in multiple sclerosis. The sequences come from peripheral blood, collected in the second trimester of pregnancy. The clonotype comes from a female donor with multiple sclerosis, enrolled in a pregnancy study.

This CDR3 is CATSPRDTYQPQHF. The CDR3 DNA reads as TGTGCCACCAGCCCCCGGGACACCTATCAGCCCCAGCATTTT. The chain links TRBV15 to TRBJ1-5; possible D gene TRBD1, 6 bases. This CDR3 has 14 residues. V lost 5 bases to trimming and J lost 5 bases, with 13 bases between them. Germline loops: CDR1 LNHNV, CDR2 YYDKDF (reference sequence).